The present T cell receptor beta chain was sequenced within a study of cytomegalovirus exposure and HLA in healthy donors. Study findings and constraints: The Asian-associated ancestry cluster reportedly had fewer N-insertions than the approximately 670-donor mean in a later analysis. In a later analysis, a missense DCLRE1C variant was linked to TCR beta V- and J-gene trimming.

Use of 60 Vbeta and 13 Jbeta primers characterized the PCR. Per the original data handling: Around 10 million shared chains were among approximately 87 million unique TCR beta chains counted in a later analysis. Sequencing was performed with immunoSEQ multiplex PCR; in TCRdb, only in-frame clones are kept and a portion is missing. V and J calls plus clone size are reproduced from that table; the DNA served to infer D and trimming. The sample records 90,000 to 120,000 clones, approximately 73% being singletons. This clone has a single count. Its antigen is not identified. The CDR3 length is 14 residues. In germline, CDR1 is SGHNT, CDR2 YYREEE (reference sequence). V lost 10 bases and J lost 2, with 17 bases in between.

This clonotype originated in a man in his thirties or forties in good health and CMV-seronegative. The sequencing input was PBMCs. The chain employs TRBV5-4 and TRBJ2-3; D is possibly TRBD2 (5 bases). CDR3 in DNA: TGTGCCTTTCGAACGCGGGCTATCACAGATACGCAGTATTTT. This translates into CAFRTRAITDTQYF.